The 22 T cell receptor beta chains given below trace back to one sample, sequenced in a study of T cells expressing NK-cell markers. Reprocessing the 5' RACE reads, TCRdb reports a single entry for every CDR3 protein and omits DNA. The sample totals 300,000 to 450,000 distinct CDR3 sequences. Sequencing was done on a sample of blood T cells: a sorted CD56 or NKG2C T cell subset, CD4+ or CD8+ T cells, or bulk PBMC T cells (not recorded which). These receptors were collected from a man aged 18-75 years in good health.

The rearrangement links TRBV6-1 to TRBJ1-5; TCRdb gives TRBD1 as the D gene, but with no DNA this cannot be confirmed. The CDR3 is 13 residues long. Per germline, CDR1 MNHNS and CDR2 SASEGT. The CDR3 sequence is CASRTGPDGPQHF.

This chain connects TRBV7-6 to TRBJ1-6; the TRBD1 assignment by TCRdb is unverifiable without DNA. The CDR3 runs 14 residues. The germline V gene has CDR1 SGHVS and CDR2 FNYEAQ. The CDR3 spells CASSPGRLNSPLHF.

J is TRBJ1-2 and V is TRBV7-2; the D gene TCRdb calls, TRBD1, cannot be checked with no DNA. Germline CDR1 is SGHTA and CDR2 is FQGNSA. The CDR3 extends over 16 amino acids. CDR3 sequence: CASSLGFDSLLYGYTF.

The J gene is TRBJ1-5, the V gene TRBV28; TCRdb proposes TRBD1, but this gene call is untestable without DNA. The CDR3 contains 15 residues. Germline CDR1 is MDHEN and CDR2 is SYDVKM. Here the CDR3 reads CASSSLTGGLEPQHF.

The CDR3 is CASRWTDSNYGYTF. The chain has TRBV5-1 and TRBJ1-2; the TCRdb call, TRBD1, lacks DNA for checking. Germline V gene data show CDR1 as SGHRS and CDR2 as YFSETQ. This CDR3 is 14 amino acids long.

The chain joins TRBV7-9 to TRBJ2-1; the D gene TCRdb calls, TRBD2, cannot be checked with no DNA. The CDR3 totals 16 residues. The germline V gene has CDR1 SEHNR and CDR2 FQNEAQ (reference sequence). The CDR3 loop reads CASRPRPGLSYNEQFF.

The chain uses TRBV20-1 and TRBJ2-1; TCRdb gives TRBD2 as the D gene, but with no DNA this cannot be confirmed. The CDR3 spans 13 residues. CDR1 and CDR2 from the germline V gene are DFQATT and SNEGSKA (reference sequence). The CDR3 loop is CSGGTSGYNEQFF.

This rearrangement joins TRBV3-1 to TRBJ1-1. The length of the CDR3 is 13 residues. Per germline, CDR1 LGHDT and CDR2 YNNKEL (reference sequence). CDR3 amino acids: CASSRTQRTEAFF.

The chain's CDR3 is CASSSLAGAPETQYF. The chain recombines TRBV5-1 with TRBJ2-5; lacking DNA, the TRBD2 call made by TCRdb goes unchecked. The CDR3 spans 15 residues. Germline V gene data show CDR1 as SGHRS and CDR2 as YFSETQ. The whole variable domain, remainder taken from reference TRBV5-1 and TRBJ2-5, is KAGVTQTPRYLIKTRGQQVTLSCSPISGHRSVSWYQQTPGQGLQFLFEYFSETQRNKGNFPGRFSGRQFSNSRSEMNVSTLELGDSALYLCASSSLAGAPETQYFGPGTRLLVL.

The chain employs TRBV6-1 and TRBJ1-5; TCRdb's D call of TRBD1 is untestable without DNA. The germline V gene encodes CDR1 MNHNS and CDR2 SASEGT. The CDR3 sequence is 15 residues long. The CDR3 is CASRTSDRSNQPQHF.

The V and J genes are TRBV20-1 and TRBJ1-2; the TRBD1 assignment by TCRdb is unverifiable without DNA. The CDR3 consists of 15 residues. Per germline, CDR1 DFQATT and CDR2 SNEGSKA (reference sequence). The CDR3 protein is CSARIGTGWANGYTF.

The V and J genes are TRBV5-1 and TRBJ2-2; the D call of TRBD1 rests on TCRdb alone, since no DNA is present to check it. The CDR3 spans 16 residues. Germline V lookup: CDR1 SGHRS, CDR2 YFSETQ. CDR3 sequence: CASSTTTGLNTGELFF.

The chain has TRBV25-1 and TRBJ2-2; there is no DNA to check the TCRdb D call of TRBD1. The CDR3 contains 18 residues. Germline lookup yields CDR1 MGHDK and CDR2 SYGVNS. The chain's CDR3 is CASSEFLGQGTNTGELFF.

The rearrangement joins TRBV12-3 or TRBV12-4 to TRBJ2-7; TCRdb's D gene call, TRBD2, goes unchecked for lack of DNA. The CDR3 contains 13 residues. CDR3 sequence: CASSSRRAYEQYF.

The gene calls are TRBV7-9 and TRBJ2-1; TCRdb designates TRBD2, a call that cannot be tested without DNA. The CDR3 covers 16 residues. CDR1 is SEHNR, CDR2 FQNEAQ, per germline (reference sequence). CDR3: CASSPKWASSYNEQFF.

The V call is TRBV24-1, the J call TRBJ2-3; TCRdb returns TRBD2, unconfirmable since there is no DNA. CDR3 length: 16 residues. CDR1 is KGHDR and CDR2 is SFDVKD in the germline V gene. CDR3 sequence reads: CATSDSTSGSTDTQYF.

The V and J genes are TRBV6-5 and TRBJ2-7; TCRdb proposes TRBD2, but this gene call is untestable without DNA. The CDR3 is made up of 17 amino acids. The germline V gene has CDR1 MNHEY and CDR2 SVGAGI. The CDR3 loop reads CASSYSGLAGGKYEQYF.

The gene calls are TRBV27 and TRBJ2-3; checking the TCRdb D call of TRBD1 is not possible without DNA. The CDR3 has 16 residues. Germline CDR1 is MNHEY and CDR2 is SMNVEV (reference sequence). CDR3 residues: CASSPSLRELRDTQYF.

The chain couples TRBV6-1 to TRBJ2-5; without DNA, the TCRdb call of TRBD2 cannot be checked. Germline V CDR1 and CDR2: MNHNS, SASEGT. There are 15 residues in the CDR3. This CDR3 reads CASSPNRAPQETQYF.

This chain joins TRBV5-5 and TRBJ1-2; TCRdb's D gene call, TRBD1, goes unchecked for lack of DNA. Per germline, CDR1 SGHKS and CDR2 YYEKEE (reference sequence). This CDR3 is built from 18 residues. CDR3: CASSLALGLLPLNYGYTF.

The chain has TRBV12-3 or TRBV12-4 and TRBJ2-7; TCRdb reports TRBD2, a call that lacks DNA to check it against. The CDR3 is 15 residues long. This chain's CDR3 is CASSSRSGATYEQYF.

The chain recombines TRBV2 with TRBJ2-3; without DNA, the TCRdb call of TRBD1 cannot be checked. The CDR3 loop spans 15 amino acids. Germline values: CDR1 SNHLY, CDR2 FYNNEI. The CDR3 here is CASSEPPVVRDTQYF.